These 25 T cell receptor beta chains share one sample of origin, sequenced in a study of cytomegalovirus exposure and HLA in healthy donors. A multiplex PCR was run with 60 Vbeta primers and 13 Jbeta primers. The protocol was immunoSEQ multiplex PCR, while the TCRdb copy is restricted to in-frame clones and leaves out a portion. The sample consists of 90,000 to 120,000 clones, about 85% of them appearing once. Material: PBMCs. These receptors were collected from a man younger than 40 in good health and CMV-seronegative.

The rearrangement joins TRBV19 to TRBJ1-2, with a possible D match to TRBD1 (6 bases). Per germline, CDR1 LNHDA and CDR2 SQIVND (reference sequence). CDR3 length: 13 amino acids. The V and J ends lost 10 bases and 4 bases respectively, with 16 bases between them. CDR3 residues: CATTGRVGYGYTF. CDR3 DNA: TGTGCCACAACAGGGAGGGTCGGCTATGGCTACACCTTC.

The gene calls are TRBV29-1 and TRBJ1-2; D not certain. V gave up 7 bases and J gave up 6 bases, with 15 bases separating them. CDR1 and CDR2 from the germline V gene are SQVTM and ANQGSEA. CDR3 length: 12 residues. The CDR3 spells CSARRGGDGYTF. The CDR3 bases are TGCAGCGCGAGACGGGGTGGCGATGGCTACACCTTC.

The chain is built from TRBV5-6 and TRBJ1-1; no reliable D call. The germline V gene encodes CDR1 SGHDT and CDR2 YYEEEE. The V and J ends lost 1 base and 0 bases respectively, with 7 bases between them. The CDR3 contains 14 residues. The DNA of the CDR3 is TGTGCCAGCAGCTTGACAGTAATGAACACTGAAGCTTTCTTT. Translation: CASSLTVMNTEAFF.

This clone was counted only a few times. V gene TRBV27 combines with J gene TRBJ2-5; 7 nucleotides align to TRBD2. Germline loops: CDR1 MNHEY, CDR2 SMNVEV (reference sequence). The CDR3 sequence is 13 residues long. V lost 4 bases to trimming and J lost 5 bases; unmatched junction nucleotides: 4. CDR3 residues: CASSWGGAETQYF. The CDR3 DNA reads TGTGCCAGCAGTTGGGGGGGTGCGGAGACCCAGTACTTC.

The V call is TRBV5-4, the J call TRBJ2-3, with D perhaps matching TRBD2 (6 bases). CDR1 is SGHNT and CDR2 is YYREEE in the germline V gene (reference sequence). Trimming took off 2 bases at V and 4 bases at J, with 11 bases between the two ends. The CDR3 extends over 14 amino acids. The CDR3 nucleotides read TGTGCCAGCAGCTTTGATGCGGGATCAGATACGCAGTATTTT. Translation: CASSFDAGSDTQYF. Combining the CDR3 with reference TRBV5-4 and TRBJ2-3 gives the whole variable domain ETGVTQSPTHLIKTRGQQVTLRCSSQSGHNTVSWYQQALGQGPQFIFQYYREEENGRGNFPPRFSGLQFPNYSSELNVNALELDDSALYLCASSFDAGSDTQYFGPGTRLTVL.

The chain links TRBV4-1 to TRBJ2-7; TRBD2 matches 11 bases. CDR1 is MGHRA, CDR2 YSYEKL, per germline. V shed 6 bases, J shed 0 bases, and the junction held 10 bases outside the gene matches. The CDR3 has 17 residues. CDR3 sequence: CASSINPTSGASYEQYF. In DNA form, the CDR3 reads TGCGCCAGCAGTATCAACCCGACTAGCGGGGCCTCCTACGAGCAGTACTTC.

This clone was recorded a few times. The rearrangement joins TRBV7-9 to TRBJ1-1, with D maybe TRBD1 (6 bases). CDR3 length equals 13 residues. Germline loops: CDR1 SEHNR, CDR2 FQNEAQ (reference sequence). V was cut by 5 bases and J by 5 bases, with 12 bases left in between. The CDR3 sequence: CASSRQERTEAFF. CDR3 DNA: TGTGCCAGCAGCCGACAGGAGAGGACTGAAGCTTTCTTT.

The chain combines TRBV7-8 with TRBJ1-5; 9 bases are a match to TRBD1. V dropped 0 bases and J dropped 6; count of bases not matched to a gene: 3. Germline V lookup: CDR1 SGHVS, CDR2 FQNEAQ. CDR3 size: 15 residues. CDR3 in DNA: TGTGCCAGCAGCTTAGCGAGACAGGGGGGTCAGCCCCAGCATTTT. It translates to CASSLARQGGQPQHF.

This clone was seen a few times. The V call is TRBV10-1, the J call TRBJ1-1; TRBD1 matches at 10 bases. Trimming took 6 bases from V and 0 from J; bases not matched to a gene: 4. The CDR3 has 15 amino acids. Germline V lookup: CDR1 WNHNN, CDR2 SYGVQD (reference sequence). The CDR3 sequence is CASRPGQGMNTEAFF. For the CDR3, the DNA is TGCGCCAGCAGACCGGGACAGGGGATGAACACTGAAGCTTTCTTT.

V is TRBV5-1 and J is TRBJ2-1; D is possibly TRBD2 (5 bases). Germline CDR1 reads SGHRS; CDR2 reads YFSETQ. V was shortened by 4 bases and J by 9 bases, with 20 bases between the two germline ends. This CDR3 region has 15 residues. The CDR3 reads CASSPQGVGEGEQFF. CDR3 nucleotide sequence: TGCGCCAGCAGCCCCCAAGGAGTAGGCGAGGGTGAGCAGTTCTTC.

The CDR3 loop is CASSLPGEQFF. Written as DNA, the CDR3 is TGTGCCAGCTCATTACCAGGTGAGCAGTTCTTC. The chain joins TRBV2 to TRBJ2-1; D gene uncertain. Germline V gives CDR1 SNHLY, CDR2 FYNNEI. This CDR3 region has 11 residues. Trimming took 8 bases from V and 9 from J, leaving 11 bases between them.

The chain combines TRBV6-5 with TRBJ1-3; D is uncertain. Deletions cut 6 bases from V and 0 bases from J, with 9 bases between. This CDR3 region has 14 residues. The germline gives CDR1 MNHEY, CDR2 SVGAGI. DNA of the CDR3: TGTGCCAGCAGGGCACATTCCTCTGGAAACACCATATATTTT. Amino acids: CASRAHSSGNTIYF.

The chain is built from TRBV6-5 and TRBJ1-1; the D is unclear. This CDR3 spans 15 amino acids. Germline V lookup: CDR1 MNHEY, CDR2 SVGAGI. The V and J ends lost 0 bases and 1 base respectively, with 9 bases between them. The CDR3 sequence is CASSYSARQNTEAFF. The CDR3 coding sequence is TGTGCCAGCAGTTACTCTGCCAGACAGAACACTGAAGCTTTCTTT.

The chain couples TRBV30 to TRBJ2-2; tentative D call: TRBD2 (7 bases). The germline V gene has CDR1 GTSNPN and CDR2 SVGIG (reference sequence). Between the trimmed V and J ends, which lost 4 bases and 2 bases, there was a span of 17 bases. The CDR3 is 16 residues long. Here the CDR3 reads CAWTLGGGANTGELFF. The DNA of the CDR3 is TGTGCCTGGACTTTGGGAGGGGGGGCAAACACCGGGGAGCTGTTTTTT.

There are a few counts of this clone. The V and J genes are TRBV18 and TRBJ2-5; 10 bases fit TRBD1. V trimming: 5 bases; J trimming: 5 bases; junction bases outside the gene matches: 5. The germline V gene encodes CDR1 KGHSH and CDR2 LQKENI. CDR3 length: 14 residues. CDR3 sequence reads: CASSTGQGGETQYF. CDR3 in DNA: TGTGCCAGCTCAACTGGACAGGGGGGGGAGACCCAGTACTTC.

This chain joins TRBV19 and TRBJ1-5; 8 nucleotides align to TRBD1. Trimming removed 6 bases from V and 3 bases from J; junction bases left unmatched: 4. The CDR3 is made up of 14 amino acids. Germline lookup yields CDR1 LNHDA and CDR2 SQIVND (reference sequence). CDR3 nucleotide sequence: TGTGCCAGTAGCAGACAGGGGCTCAATCAGCCCCAGCATTTT. Translated: CASSRQGLNQPQHF. Combining the CDR3 with reference TRBV19 and TRBJ1-5 gives the whole variable domain DGGITQSPKYLFRKEGQNVTLSCEQNLNHDAMYWYRQDPGQGLRLIYYSQIVNDFQKGDIAEGYSVSREKKESFPLTVTSAQKNPTAFYLCASSRQGLNQPQHFGDGTRLSIL.

The V gene is TRBV7-9, the J gene TRBJ2-7; D gene ambiguous. V lost 5 bases, J lost 5 bases, and 13 bases lay in between. CDR3 length: 13 residues. CDR1 is SEHNR and CDR2 is FQNEAQ in the germline V gene (reference sequence). DNA for the CDR3: TGTGCCAGCAGCCCGTTTGCGGATAACGAGCAGTACTTC. Translation: CASSPFADNEQYF.

CDR3 protein: CASSSSGGNEQFF. CDR3 sequence (DNA): TGTGCCAGCAGCTCAAGCGGGGGAAATGAGCAGTTCTTC. The V call is TRBV7-2, the J call TRBJ2-1; 8 positions match TRBD2. Germline CDR1 and CDR2: SGHTA and FQGNSA. V shed 4 bases, J shed 7 bases, and the junction held 3 bases outside the gene matches. The CDR3 consists of 13 residues.

The V call is TRBV5-1, the J call TRBJ2-7; D is possibly TRBD2 (7 bases). The germline V gene encodes CDR1 SGHRS and CDR2 YFSETQ. CDR3 size: 15 residues. Deletions cut 4 bases from V and 5 bases from J, with 19 bases between. The CDR3 DNA is TGCGCCAGCAGCGCCCCCGTCGCGGGGGCCCACGAGCAGTACTTC. It is translated as CASSAPVAGAHEQYF. The full variable domain, its missing parts supplied by reference TRBV5-1 and TRBJ2-7, is KAGVTQTPRYLIKTRGQQVTLSCSPISGHRSVSWYQQTPGQGLQFLFEYFSETQRNKGNFPGRFSGRQFSNSRSEMNVSTLELGDSALYLCASSAPVAGAHEQYFGPGTRLTVT.

The V gene is TRBV27, the J gene TRBJ2-7; TRBD1 aligns across 8 bases. J gave up 5 bases and V 5 bases, and 5 bases lay outside the gene matches. This CDR3 spans 13 amino acids. CDR1 is MNHEY and CDR2 is SMNVEV in the germline V gene (reference sequence). DNA of the CDR3: TGTGCCAGCAGTCTGACAGGGGCTGACGAGCAGTACTTC. It translates to CASSLTGADEQYF.

The genes are TRBV30 and TRBJ1-2; D is unresolved. V lost 3 bases to trimming and J lost 5 bases, with 13 bases between them. Germline V gives CDR1 GTSNPN, CDR2 SVGIG (reference sequence). The CDR3 runs to 13 residues. The DNA for the CDR3 is TGTGCCTGGAGACCTTCGGGGTTTTATGGCTACACCTTC. Protein: CAWRPSGFYGYTF.

This clone was picked up a small number of times. The rearrangement joins TRBV2 to TRBJ1-5; 8 bases are a match to TRBD1. The V gene's germline CDR1 is SNHLY and CDR2 FYNNEI. V dropped 10 bases and J dropped 6; count of bases not matched to a gene: 5. The CDR3 covers 12 residues. CDR3 sequence (DNA): TGTGCCACAGACAGGGGAAGTCAGCCCCAGCATTTT. Residues: CATDRGSQPQHF.

The chain has TRBV27 and TRBJ2-1; 12 bases align to TRBD2. V dropped 5 bases and J dropped 16; count of bases not matched to a gene: 9. Germline V gives CDR1 MNHEY, CDR2 SMNVEV (reference sequence). The CDR3 has 13 amino acids. In DNA form, the CDR3 reads TGTGCCAGCAGTCTGCCCCGACTAGCGGGAGTATTCTTC. Its protein is CASSLPRLAGVFF.

A few counts support this clone. The chain employs TRBV7-9 and TRBJ1-3; 8 positions agree with TRBD1. The germline CDR1 and CDR2 sequences are SEHNR and FQNEAQ (reference sequence). The CDR3 contains 15 residues. After removal of 5 bases from V and 1 base from J, the junction contained 4 bases not matched to a gene. The CDR3 DNA reads TGTGCCAGCAGCGGCGGGACAGGATCTGGAAACACCATATATTTT. This translates into CASSGGTGSGNTIYF.

CDR3 sequence reads: CASSLTDYGYTF. As DNA, the CDR3 is TGCGCCAGCAGCTTGACAGACTATGGCTACACCTTC. The rearrangement uses TRBV5-1 and TRBJ1-2; no firm D call. V lost 1 base to trimming and J lost 3 bases, with 4 bases between them. The CDR3 runs to 12 residues. The germline gives CDR1 SGHRS, CDR2 YFSETQ.